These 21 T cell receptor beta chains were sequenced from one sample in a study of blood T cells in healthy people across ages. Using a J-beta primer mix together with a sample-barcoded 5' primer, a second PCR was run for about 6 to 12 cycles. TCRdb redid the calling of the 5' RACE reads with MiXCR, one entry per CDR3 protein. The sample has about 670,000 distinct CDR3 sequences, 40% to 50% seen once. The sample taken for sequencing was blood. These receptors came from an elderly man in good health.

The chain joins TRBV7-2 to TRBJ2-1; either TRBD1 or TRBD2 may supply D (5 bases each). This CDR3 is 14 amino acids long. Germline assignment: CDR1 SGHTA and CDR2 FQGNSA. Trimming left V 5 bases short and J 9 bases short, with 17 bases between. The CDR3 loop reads CASSNRDPIPEQFF. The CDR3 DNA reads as TGTGCCAGCAGCAACCGGGACCCAATACCTGAGCAGTTCTTC.

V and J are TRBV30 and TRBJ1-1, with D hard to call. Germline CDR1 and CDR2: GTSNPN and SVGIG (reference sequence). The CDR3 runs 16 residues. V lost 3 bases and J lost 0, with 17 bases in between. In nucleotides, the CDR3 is TGTGCCTGGAGCCGGGCGGGAGTTGGGGTGAACACTGAAGCTTTCTTT. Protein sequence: CAWSRAGVGVNTEAFF.

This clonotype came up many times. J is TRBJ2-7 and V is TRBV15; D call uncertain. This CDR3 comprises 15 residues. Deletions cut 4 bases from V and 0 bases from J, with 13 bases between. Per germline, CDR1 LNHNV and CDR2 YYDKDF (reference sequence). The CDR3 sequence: CATSNPGGNSYEQYF. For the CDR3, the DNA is TGTGCCACCAGCAACCCCGGCGGCAACTCCTACGAGCAGTACTTC. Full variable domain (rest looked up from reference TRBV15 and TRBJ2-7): DAMVIQNPRYQVTQFGKPVTLSCSQTLNHNVMYWYQQKSSQAPKLLFHYYDKDFNNEADTPDNFQSRRPNTSFCFLDIRSPGLGDTAMYLCATSNPGGNSYEQYFGPGTRLTVT.

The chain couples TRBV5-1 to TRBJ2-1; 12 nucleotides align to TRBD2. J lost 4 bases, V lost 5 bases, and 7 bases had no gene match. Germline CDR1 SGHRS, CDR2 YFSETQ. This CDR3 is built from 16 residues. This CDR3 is CASRRSTSGRYNEQFF. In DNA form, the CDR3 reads TGCGCCAGCAGGCGTTCGACTAGCGGGAGATACAATGAGCAGTTCTTC.

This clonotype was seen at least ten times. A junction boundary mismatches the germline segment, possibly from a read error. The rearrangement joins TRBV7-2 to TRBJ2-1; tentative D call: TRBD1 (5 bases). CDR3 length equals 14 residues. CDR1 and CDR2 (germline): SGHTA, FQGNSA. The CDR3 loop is CASSLDLRGHEQFF. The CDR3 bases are TGTGCCAGCAGTTTAGACTTAAGGGGCCACGAGCAGTTCTTC.

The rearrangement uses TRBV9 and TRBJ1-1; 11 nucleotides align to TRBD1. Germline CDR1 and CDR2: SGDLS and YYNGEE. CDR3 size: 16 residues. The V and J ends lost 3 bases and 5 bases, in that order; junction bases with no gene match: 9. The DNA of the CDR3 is TGTGCCAGCAGCGGGGGACAGGGGGATTTGGGGACTGAAGCTTTCTTT. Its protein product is CASSGGQGDLGTEAFF.

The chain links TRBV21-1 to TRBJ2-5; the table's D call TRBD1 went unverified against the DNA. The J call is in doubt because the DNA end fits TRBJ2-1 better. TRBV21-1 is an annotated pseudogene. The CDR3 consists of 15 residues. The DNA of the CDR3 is TGTGCCAGCAGCCCTACGAGGACAAGACAAGAGACCCAGTTCTTC. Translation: CASSPTRTRQETQFF.

DNA of the CDR3: TGTGCCAGCAGTTCAGGGTTGGCGAACACCGGGGAGCTGTTTTTT. As protein: CASSSGLANTGELFF. V and J are TRBV12-3 or TRBV12-4 and TRBJ2-2; maybe TRBD1 (5 bases). CDR3 length: 15 residues. Trimming took 4 bases from V and 0 from J, leaving 9 bases between them.

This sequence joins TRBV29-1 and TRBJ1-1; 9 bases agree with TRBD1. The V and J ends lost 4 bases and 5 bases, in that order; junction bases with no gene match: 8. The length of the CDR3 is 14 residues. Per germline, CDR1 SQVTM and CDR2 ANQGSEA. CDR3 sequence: CSVGQGVIWTEAFF. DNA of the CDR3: TGCAGCGTTGGACAGGGGGTAATTTGGACTGAAGCTTTCTTT.

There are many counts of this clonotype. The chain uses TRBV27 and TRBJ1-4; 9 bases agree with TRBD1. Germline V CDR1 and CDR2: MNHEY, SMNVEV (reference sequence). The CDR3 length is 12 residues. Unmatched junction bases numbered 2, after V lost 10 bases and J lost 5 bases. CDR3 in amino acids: CAKQGANEKLFF. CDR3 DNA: TGTGCCAAACAGGGGGCAAATGAAAAACTGTTTTTT.

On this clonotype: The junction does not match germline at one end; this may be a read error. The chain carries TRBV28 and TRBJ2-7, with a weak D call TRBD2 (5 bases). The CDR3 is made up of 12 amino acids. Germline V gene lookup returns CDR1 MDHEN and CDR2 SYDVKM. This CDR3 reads CTSSSGDYEQYF. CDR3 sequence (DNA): TGTACCAGCAGTTCCGGGGATTACGAGCAGTACTTC.

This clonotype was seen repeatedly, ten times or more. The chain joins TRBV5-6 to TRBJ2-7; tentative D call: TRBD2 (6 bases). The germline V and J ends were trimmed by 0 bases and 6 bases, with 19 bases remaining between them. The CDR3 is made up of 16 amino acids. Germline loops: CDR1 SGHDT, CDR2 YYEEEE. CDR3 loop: CASSLAPWEASTEQYF. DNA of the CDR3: TGTGCCAGCAGCTTGGCTCCGTGGGAGGCTTCGACCGAGCAGTACTTC.

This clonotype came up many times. The CDR3 region is CASSDLGGPVYEQYF. CDR3 DNA sequence: TGTGCCAGCAGCGATCTTGGAGGGCCGGTCTACGAGCAGTACTTC. The rearrangement joins TRBV12-3 or TRBV12-4 to TRBJ2-7; D possibly corresponds to TRBD2 (6 bases). Trimming stripped 6 bases from V and 3 bases from J, with 18 bases between. This CDR3 has 15 residues.

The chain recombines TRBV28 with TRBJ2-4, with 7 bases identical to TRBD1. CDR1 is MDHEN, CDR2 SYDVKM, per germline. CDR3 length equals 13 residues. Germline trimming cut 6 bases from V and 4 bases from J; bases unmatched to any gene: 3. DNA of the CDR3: TGTGCCAGCAGGGTGGGACAGAAAAACATTCAGTACTTC. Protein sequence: CASRVGQKNIQYF.

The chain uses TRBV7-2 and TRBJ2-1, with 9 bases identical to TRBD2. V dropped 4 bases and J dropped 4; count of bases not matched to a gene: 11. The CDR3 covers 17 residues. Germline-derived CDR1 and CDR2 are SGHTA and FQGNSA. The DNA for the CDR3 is TGTGCCAGCAGCTCCCCGCCTAGCGGGGTGCTTTACAATGAGCAGTTCTTC. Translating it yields CASSSPPSGVLYNEQFF.

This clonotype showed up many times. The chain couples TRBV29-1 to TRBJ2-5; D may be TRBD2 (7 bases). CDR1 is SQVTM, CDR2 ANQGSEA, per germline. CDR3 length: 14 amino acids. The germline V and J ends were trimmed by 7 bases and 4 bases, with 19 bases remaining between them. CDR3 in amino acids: CSAEDWGGGETQYF. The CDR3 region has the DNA TGCAGCGCAGAAGACTGGGGGGGCGGAGAGACCCAGTACTTC. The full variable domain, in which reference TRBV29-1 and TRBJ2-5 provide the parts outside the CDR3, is SAVISQKPSRDICQRGTSLTIQCQVDSQVTMMFWYRQQPGQSLTLIATANQGSEATYESGFVIDKFPISRPNLTFSTLTVSNMSPEDSSIYLCSAEDWGGGETQYFGPGTRLLVL.

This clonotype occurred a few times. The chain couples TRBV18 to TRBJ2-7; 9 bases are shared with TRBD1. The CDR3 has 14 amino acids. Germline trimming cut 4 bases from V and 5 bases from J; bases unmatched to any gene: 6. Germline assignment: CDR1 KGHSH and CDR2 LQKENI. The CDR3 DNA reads TGTGCCAGCTCACGACAGGGGGTGATCCACGAGCAGTACTTC. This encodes CASSRQGVIHEQYF.

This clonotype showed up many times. DNA for the CDR3: TGTGCCACCGAGGGAGGGGTCGGCAATGAGCAGTTCTTC. It yields the protein CATEGGVGNEQFF. The chain recombines TRBV27 with TRBJ2-1; TRBD2 matches 7 bases. The CDR3 has 13 residues. Germline V CDR1 and CDR2: MNHEY, SMNVEV (reference sequence). V trimming: 10 bases; J trimming: 6 bases; junction bases outside the gene matches: 9.

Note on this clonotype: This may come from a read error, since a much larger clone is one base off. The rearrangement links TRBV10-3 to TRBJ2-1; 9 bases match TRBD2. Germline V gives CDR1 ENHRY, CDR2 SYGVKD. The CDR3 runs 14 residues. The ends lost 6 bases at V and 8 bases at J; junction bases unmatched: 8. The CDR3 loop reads CAIRVSGGLDEQFF. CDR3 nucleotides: TGTGCCATCAGAGTTAGCGGGGGACTAGATGAGCAGTTCTTC.

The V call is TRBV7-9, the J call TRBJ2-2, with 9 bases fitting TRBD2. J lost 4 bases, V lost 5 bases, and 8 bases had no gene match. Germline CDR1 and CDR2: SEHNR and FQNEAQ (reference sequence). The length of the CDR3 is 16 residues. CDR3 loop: CASSPLAGMGTGELFF. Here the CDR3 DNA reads TGTGCCAGCAGCCCCCTAGCGGGGATGGGCACCGGGGAGCTGTTTTTT. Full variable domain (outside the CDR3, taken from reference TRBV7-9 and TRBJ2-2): DTGVSQNPRHKITKRGQNVTFRCDPISEHNRLYWYRQTLGQGPEFLTYFQNEAQLEKSRLLSDRFSAERPKGSFSTLEIQRTEQGDSAMYLCASSPLAGMGTGELFFGEGSRLTVL.

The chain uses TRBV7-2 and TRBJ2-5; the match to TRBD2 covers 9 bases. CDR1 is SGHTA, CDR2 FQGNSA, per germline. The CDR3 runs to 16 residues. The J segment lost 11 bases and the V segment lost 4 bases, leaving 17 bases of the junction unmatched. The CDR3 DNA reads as TGTGCCAGCAGCTCGACTAGCGGTCTTCTAAACAATGAGCAGTACTTC. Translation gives CASSSTSGLLNNEQYF.